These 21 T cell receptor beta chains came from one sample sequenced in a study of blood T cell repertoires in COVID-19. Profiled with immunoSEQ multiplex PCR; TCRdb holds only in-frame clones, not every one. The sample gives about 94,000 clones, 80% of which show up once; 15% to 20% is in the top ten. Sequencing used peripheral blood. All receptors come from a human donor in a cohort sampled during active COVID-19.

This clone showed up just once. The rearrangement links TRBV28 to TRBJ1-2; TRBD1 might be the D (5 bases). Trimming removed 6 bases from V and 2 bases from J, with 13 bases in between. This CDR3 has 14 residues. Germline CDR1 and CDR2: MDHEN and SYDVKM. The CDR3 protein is CASSRQRGNYGYTF. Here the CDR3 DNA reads TGTGCCAGCAGCAGACAGCGGGGGAACTATGGCTACACCTTC.

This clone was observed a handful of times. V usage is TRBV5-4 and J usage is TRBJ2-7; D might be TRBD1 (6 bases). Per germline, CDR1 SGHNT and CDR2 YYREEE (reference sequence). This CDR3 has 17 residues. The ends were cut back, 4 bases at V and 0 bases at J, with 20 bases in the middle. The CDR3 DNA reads TGTGCCAGCAGCCCGGGTGGGGGCCAGGTAATCTCCTACGAGCAGTACTTC. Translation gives CASSPGGGQVISYEQYF.

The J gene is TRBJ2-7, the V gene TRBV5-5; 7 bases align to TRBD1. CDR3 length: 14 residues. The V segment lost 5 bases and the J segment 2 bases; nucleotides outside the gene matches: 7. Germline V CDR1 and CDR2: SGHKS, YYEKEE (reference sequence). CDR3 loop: CASSSGTVTYEQYF. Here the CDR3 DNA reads TGTGCCAGCAGTTCCGGGACAGTCACCTACGAGCAGTACTTC.

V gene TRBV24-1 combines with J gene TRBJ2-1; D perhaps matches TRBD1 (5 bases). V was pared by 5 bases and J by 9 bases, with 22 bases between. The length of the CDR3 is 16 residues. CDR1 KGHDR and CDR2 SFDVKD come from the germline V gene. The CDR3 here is CATSVEGVSYPGEQFF. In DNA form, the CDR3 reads TGTGCCACCAGTGTAGAAGGGGTCTCCTACCCGGGTGAGCAGTTCTTC.

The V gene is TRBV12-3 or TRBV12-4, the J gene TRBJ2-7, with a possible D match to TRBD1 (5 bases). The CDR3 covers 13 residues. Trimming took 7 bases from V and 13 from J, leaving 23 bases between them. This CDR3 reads CASNTHPSQGKYF. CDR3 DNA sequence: TGTGCCAGCAACACCCATCCTTCCCAGGGAAAATACTTC.

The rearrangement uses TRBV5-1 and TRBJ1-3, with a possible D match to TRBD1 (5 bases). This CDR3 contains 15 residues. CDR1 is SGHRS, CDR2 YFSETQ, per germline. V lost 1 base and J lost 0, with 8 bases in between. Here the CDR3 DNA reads TGCGCCAGCAGCTTGAGGGGCGACTCTGGAAACACCATATATTTT. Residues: CASSLRGDSGNTIYF.

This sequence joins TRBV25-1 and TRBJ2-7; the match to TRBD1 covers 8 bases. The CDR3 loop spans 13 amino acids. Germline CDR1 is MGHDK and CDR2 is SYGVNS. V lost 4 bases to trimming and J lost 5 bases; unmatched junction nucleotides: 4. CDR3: CASSVPGGDEQYF. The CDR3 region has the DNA TGTGCCAGCAGTGTTCCAGGGGGCGACGAGCAGTACTTC.

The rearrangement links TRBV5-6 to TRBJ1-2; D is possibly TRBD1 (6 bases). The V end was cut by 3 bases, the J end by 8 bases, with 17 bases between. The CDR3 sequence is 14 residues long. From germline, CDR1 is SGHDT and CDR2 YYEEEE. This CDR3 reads CASSSGQLYHGYTF. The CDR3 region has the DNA TGTGCCAGCAGCTCCGGACAGCTATATCACGGCTACACCTTC.

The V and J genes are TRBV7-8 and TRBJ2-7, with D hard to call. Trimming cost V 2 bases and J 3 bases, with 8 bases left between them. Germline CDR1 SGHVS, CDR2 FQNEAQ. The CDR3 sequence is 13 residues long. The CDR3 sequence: CASSLRHFYEQYF. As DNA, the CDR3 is TGTGCCAGCAGCTTAAGACACTTCTACGAGCAGTACTTC.

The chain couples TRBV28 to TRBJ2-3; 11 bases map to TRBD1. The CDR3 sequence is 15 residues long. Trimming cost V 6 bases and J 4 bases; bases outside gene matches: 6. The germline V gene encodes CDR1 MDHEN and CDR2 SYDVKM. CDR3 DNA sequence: TGTGCCAGCAGCCAGACGGGACAGGGGGCAGATACGCAGTATTTT. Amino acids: CASSQTGQGADTQYF.

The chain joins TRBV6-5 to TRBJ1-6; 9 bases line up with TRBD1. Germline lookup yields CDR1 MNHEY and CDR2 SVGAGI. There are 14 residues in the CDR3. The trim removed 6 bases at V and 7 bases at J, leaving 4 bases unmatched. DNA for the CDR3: TGTGCCAGCAGACGTACAGGGGGCAATTCACCCCTCCACTTT. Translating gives CASRRTGGNSPLHF.

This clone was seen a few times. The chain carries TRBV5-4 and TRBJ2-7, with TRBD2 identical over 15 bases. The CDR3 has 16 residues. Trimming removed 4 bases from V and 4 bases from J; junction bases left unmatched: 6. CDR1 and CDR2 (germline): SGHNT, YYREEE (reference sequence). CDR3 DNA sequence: TGTGCCAGCAGCCTGGGACTAGCGGGAGGAAGATACGAGCAGTACTTC. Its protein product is CASSLGLAGGRYEQYF.

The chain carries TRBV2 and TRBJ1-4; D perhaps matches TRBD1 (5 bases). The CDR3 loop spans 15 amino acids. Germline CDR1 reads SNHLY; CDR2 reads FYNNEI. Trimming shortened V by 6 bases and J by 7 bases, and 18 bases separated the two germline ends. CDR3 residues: CASSRARREGEKLFF. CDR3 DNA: TGTGCCAGCAGCCGAGCTCGCAGGGAGGGTGAAAAACTGTTTTTT. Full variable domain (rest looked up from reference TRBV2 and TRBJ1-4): EPEVTQTPSHQVTQMGQEVILRCVPISNHLYFYWYRQILGQKVEFLVSFYNNEISEKSEIFDDQFSVERPDGSNFTLKIRSTKLEDSAMYFCASSRARREGEKLFFGSGTQLSVL.

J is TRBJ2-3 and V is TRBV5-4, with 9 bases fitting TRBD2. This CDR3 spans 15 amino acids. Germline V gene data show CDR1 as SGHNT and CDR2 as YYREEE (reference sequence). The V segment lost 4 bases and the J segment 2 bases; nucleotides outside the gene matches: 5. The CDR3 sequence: CASSKREAFTDTQYF. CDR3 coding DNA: TGTGCCAGCAGCAAGCGGGAGGCCTTCACAGATACGCAGTATTTT.

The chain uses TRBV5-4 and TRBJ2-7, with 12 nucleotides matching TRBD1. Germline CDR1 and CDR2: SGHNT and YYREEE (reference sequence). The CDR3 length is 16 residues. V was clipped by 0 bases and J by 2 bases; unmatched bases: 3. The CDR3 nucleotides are TGTGCCAGCAGCTTGGCCGGGACAGGGGGCGCCTACGAGCAGTACTTC. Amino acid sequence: CASSLAGTGGAYEQYF.

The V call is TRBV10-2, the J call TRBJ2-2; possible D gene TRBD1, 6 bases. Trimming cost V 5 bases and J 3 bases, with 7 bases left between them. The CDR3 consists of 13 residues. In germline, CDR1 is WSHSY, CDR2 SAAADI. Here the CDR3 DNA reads TGCGCCAGCAGTACAGGGTACACCGGGGAGCTGTTTTTT. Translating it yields CASSTGYTGELFF.

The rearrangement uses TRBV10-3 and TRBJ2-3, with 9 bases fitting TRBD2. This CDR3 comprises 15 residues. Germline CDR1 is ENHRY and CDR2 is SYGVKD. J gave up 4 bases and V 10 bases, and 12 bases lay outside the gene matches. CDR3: CASRPSGASADTQYF. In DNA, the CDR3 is TGTGCCAGCCGCCCTAGCGGGGCTAGCGCAGATACGCAGTATTTT.

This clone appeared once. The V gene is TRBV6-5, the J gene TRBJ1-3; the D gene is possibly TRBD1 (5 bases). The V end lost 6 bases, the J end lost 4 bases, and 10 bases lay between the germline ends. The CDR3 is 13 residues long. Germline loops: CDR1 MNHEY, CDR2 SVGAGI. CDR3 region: CASSGAGGNTIYF. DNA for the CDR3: TGTGCCAGCAGCGGGGCGGGGGGAAACACCATATATTTT.

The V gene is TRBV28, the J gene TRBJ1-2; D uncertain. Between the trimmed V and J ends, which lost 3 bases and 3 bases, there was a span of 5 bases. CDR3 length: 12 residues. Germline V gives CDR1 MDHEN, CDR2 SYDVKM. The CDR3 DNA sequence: TGTGCCAGCAGTTTCCTAGACTATGGCTACACCTTC. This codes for CASSFLDYGYTF.

The CDR3 reads CASSLAGTGLIEKLFF. The CDR3, as DNA: TGTGCCAGCAGTTTGGCCGGGACAGGGTTAATTGAAAAACTGTTTTTT. The chain is built from TRBV28 and TRBJ1-4, with 9 bases lining up with TRBD1. CDR3 length: 16 amino acids. V dropped 3 bases and J dropped 7; count of bases not matched to a gene: 9. CDR1 MDHEN and CDR2 SYDVKM come from the germline V gene.

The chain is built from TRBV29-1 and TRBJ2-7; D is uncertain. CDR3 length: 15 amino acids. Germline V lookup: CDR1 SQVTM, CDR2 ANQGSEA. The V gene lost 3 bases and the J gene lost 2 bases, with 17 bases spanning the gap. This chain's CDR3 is CSVDHATSDTYEQYF. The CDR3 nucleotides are TGCAGCGTTGATCATGCGACATCGGATACCTACGAGCAGTACTTC.